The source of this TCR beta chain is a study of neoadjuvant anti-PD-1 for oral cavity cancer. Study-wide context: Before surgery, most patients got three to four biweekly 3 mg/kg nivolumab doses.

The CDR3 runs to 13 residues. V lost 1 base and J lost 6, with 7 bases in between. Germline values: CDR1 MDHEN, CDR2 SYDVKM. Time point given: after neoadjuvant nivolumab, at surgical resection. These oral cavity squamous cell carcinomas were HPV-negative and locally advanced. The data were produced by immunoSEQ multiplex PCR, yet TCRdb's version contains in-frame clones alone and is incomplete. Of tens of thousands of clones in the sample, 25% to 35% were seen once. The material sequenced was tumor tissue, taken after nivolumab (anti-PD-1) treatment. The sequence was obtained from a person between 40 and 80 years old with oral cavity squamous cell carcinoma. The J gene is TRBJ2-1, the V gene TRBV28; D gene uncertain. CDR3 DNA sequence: TGTGCCAGCAGTTTATTATCTAGCAATGAGCAGTTCTTC. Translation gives CASSLLSSNEQFF.